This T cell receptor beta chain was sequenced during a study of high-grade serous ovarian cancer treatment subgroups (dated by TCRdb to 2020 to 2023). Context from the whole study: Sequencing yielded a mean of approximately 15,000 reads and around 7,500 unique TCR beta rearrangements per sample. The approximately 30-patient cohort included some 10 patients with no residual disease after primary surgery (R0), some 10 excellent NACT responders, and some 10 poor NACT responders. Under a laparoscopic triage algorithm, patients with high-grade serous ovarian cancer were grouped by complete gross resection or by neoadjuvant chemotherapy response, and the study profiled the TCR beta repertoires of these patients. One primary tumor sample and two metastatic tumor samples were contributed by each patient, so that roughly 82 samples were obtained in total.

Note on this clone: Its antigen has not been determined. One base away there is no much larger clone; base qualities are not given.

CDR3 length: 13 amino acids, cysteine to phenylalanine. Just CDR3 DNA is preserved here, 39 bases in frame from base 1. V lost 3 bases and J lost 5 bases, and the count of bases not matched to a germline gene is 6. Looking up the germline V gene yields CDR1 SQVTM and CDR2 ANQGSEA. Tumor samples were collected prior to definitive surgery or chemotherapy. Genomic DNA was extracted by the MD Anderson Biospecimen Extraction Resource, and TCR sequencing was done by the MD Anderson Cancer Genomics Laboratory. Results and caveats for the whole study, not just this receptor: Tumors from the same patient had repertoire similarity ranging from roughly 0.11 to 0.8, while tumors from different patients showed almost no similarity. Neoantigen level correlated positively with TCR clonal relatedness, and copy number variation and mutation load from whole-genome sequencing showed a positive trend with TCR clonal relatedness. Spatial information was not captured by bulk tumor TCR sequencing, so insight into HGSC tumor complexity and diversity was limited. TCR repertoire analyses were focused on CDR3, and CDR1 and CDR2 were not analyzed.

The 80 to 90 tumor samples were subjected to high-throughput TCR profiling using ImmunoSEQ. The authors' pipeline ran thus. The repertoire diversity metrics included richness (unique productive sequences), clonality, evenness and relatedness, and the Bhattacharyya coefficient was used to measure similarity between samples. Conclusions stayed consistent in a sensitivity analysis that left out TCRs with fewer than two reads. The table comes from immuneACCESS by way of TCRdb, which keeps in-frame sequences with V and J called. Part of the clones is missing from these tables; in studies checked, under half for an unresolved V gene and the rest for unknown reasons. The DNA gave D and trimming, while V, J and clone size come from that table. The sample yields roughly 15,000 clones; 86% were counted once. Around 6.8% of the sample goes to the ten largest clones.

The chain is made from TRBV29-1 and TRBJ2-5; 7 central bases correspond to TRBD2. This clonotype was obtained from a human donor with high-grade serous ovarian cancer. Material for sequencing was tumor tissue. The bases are TGCAGCGTTGACCGGGGGGTAGGCGAGACCCAGTACTTC. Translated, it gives CSVDRGVGETQYF.